The TCR beta chain described here comes from a study of CD8 T cells in ankylosing spondylitis. Study-wide findings and caveats: In reactive arthritis synovial fluid and blood, some motif variants had been reported before. Ankylosing spondylitis blood appeared to carry a characteristic TCR beta motif of roughly 8 highly homologous variants. There was reportedly significant enrichment of clones that were disease-linked in matched ankylosing spondylitis synovial fluid.

Trimming stripped 5 bases from V and 9 bases from J, with 14 bases between. The CDR3 is 13 amino acids. Germline V CDR1 and CDR2: SGHVS, FNYEAQ. A note on this clonotype: What it recognizes is unknown.

Molecular-barcoded quantitative 5'-RACE produced these TCR beta libraries. TCRdb fed the 5' RACE reads into MiXCR, producing one record per CDR3 protein. This table holds fewer than 200,000 distinct CDR3 sequences, roughly 20% found once. J is TRBJ2-1 and V is TRBV7-6, with D perhaps TRBD1 (5 bases). Material: blood, either unsorted or a sorted T cell fraction (not recorded which). This TCR derives from a male donor aged 5-29 years with ankylosing spondylitis or in good health (not recorded which). CDR3 sequence reads: CASSLQVPGEQFF. The CDR3 DNA is TGTGCCAGCAGCCTACAGGTCCCGGGTGAGCAGTTCTTC.